A selection of T cell receptor beta chains follows, all from one sample in a study of cytomegalovirus exposure and HLA in healthy donors. TCRdb's table, derived via immunoSEQ multiplex PCR, lists solely in-frame clones and lacks some. The sample includes fewer than 250,000 clones, around 82% of them seen just once. Sequencing was carried out using PBMCs. The receptors originated from a man aged 18 to 35 in good health and CMV-seronegative. The CDR3 runs from the conserved cysteine through the conserved F or W.

TRBJ2-5 | TRBV5-1 | CASSLWRGQETQYF
TRBJ1-5 | TRBV7-8 | CASSFAESNQPQHF
TRBJ2-1 | TRBV5-6 | CASSLVSSSGRYNEQFF
TRBJ2-3 | TRBV5-5 | CASSAGLAGGGSAQYF
TRBJ2-2 | TRBV19 | CASSISSGVGGYTGELFF
TRBJ2-3 | TRBV9 | CASSSGAGEGADTQYF
TRBJ2-3 | TRBV9 | CASSVAGAPLSTDTQYF
TRBJ2-7 | TRBV7-2 | CASSLGGEGVHEQYF
TRBJ1-2 | TRBV19 | CASTYQQGRSYTF
TRBJ1-2 | TRBV4-1 | CASSQGKGGAPDYTF
TRBJ1-5 | TRBV19 | CASRDRGWQPQHF
TRBJ1-1 | TRBV6-5 | CASSSQGGTEAFF
TRBJ1-6 | TRBV7-2 | CASSPRTGNSPLHF
TRBJ1-1 | TRBV7-3 | CASSVNRENTEAFF
TRBJ2-2 | TRBV28 | CASIHRSTGELFF
TRBJ2-1 | TRBV5-4 | CASSLIGIYNEQFF
TRBJ2-4 | TRBV11-2 | CASSGPRTLAKNIQYF
TRBJ2-7 | TRBV5-1 | CASSDGQVEQYF
TRBJ1-6 | TRBV5-1 | CASSVDDRVNSPLHF
TRBJ1-3 | TRBV9 | CASSARTSGNTIYF
. | TRBV4-1 | CASSHVKGVFWDEQYF
TRBJ1-2 | TRBV19 | CASGRGVNYGYTF
TRBJ2-2 | TRBV7-9 | CASSLVTGVYTGELFF
TRBJ2-3 | TRBV6-5 | CASSYSRGTDTQYF
TRBJ2-1 | TRBV4-3 | CASSQEFAGGFGEQFF
TRBJ2-5 | TRBV7-2 | CASSLVGSGQETQYF
TRBJ2-3 | TRBV5-1 | CASSLVGTGGIDTQYF
TRBJ2-1 | TRBV29-1 | CSVAGGLAGVLFYNEQFF
TRBJ2-7 | TRBV4-1 | CASTFADRGGYEQYF
TRBJ2-7 | TRBV4-3 | CASSPGQGAYEQYF
TRBJ2-2 | TRBV11-3 | CASSSVPRSGELFF
TRBJ2-4 | TRBV2 | CASNADRVAKNIQYF
TRBJ2-7 | TRBV21-1 | CASSKKSRDTGAEQYF
TRBJ2-7 | TRBV19 | CASSIVRQGFYEQYF
TRBJ2-2 | TRBV7-9 | CASSLVPNGELFF
TRBJ2-1 | TRBV7-2 | CASSPTGQNYNEQFF
TRBJ1-6 | TRBV19 | CASSRQGRNSPLHF
TRBJ2-7 | TRBV6-5 | CASSYSLAAEQYF
TRBJ2-3 | TRBV5-1 | CASSVRTSGGTDTQYF
TRBJ2-1 | TRBV28 | CASSQDEQFF
TRBJ2-1 | TRBV27 | CASSNSGSSYNEQFF
TRBJ1-5 | TRBV7-2 | CASSRGEGQGSNQPQHF
TRBJ2-1 | TRBV7-8 | CASSFAGTGRYNEQFF